One sample yielded the 14 T cell receptor beta chains listed below, sequenced in a study of blood T cell repertoires in COVID-19. Method: immunoSEQ multiplex PCR; TCRdb's copy keeps in-frame clones and lacks some. The table includes tens of thousands of clones, roughly 85% detected once. Source material: peripheral blood. The receptors derive from a man aged 25 to 40 with acute or convalescent COVID-19.

The CDR3 region has the DNA TGTGCCAGCAGAAAGGGGGGGCCAACAGATACGCAGTATTTT. Translated: CASRKGGPTDTQYF. J is TRBJ2-3 and V is TRBV19; possibly TRBD2 for D (7 bases). This CDR3 is built from 14 residues. Per germline, CDR1 LNHDA and CDR2 SQIVND (reference sequence). V was clipped by 9 bases and J by 3 bases, with 16 bases between them. Looking up the rest from reference TRBV19 and TRBJ2-3 gives the full variable domain: DGGITQSPKYLFRKEGQNVTLSCEQNLNHDAMYWYRQDPGQGLRLIYYSQIVNDFQKGDIAEGYSVSREKKESFPLTVTSAQKNPTAFYLCASRKGGPTDTQYFGPGTRLTVL.

J is TRBJ1-1 and V is TRBV10-2; D ambiguous. The length of the CDR3 is 14 residues. Trimming took off 11 bases at V and 5 bases at J, with 21 bases between the two ends. Germline V lookup: CDR1 WSHSY, CDR2 SAAADI. CDR3 DNA sequence: TGCGCCGTCGAGAGGACTAAAGCGGGGACTGAAGCTTTCTTT. This encodes CAVERTKAGTEAFF.

The chain carries TRBV7-2 and TRBJ2-1; maybe TRBD2 (5 bases). V was trimmed by 2 bases and J by 3 bases, leaving 5 bases between them. The CDR3 is 13 amino acids. The germline CDR1 and CDR2 sequences are SGHTA and FQGNSA. CDR3 amino acids: CASSLTSYNEQFF. The CDR3 bases are TGTGCCAGCAGCTTAACTAGCTACAATGAGCAGTTCTTC.

This clone appeared many times. This rearrangement joins TRBV7-8 to TRBJ1-1; D possibly corresponds to TRBD1 (5 bases). The germline V and J ends were trimmed by 0 bases and 8 bases, with 13 bases remaining between them. This CDR3 is built from 14 residues. The germline V gene encodes CDR1 SGHVS and CDR2 FQNEAQ. The CDR3 nucleotides read TGTGCCAGCAGCTTAGCGCAGGGCCCGGTAGAAGCTTTCTTT. Amino acids: CASSLAQGPVEAFF. Based on the CDR3 plus reference TRBV7-8 and TRBJ1-1, the full variable domain is GAGVSQSPRYKVAKRGQDVALRCDPISGHVSLFWYQQALGQGPEFLTYFQNEAQLDKSGLPSDRFFAERPEGSVSTLKIQRTQQEDSAVYLCASSLAQGPVEAFFGQGTRLTVV.

Of note for this clone: Other DNA sequences from this sample encode an identical CDR3 as well. The chain joins TRBV18 to TRBJ2-1; no definite D call. Germline values: CDR1 KGHSH, CDR2 LQKENI. This CDR3 is built from 16 residues. Between the trimmed V and J ends, which lost 2 bases and 0 bases, there was a span of 11 bases. CDR3 region: CASSPGQASSYNEQFF. The DNA of the CDR3 is TGTGCCAGCTCACCAGGGCAGGCGAGCTCCTACAATGAGCAGTTCTTC.

The V call is TRBV28, the J call TRBJ1-2; TRBD1 is a possible D gene (5 bases). The CDR3 extends over 11 amino acids. V was shortened by 8 bases and J by 8 bases, with 12 bases between the two germline ends. Germline V CDR1 and CDR2: MDHEN, SYDVKM. CDR3 nucleotides: TGTGCCAGCGGGGGGGTTTACGGCTACACCTTC. Translation: CASGGVYGYTF.

This chain connects TRBV5-4 to TRBJ2-7; possibly TRBD1 for D (6 bases). The CDR3 length is 16 residues. Trimming left V 4 bases short and J 4 bases short, with 21 bases between. Looked up from germline, CDR1 is SGHNT and CDR2 is YYREEE (reference sequence). This CDR3 reads CASSTGTGTRAYEQYF. As DNA, the CDR3 is TGTGCCAGCAGCACTGGAACCGGGACACGGGCTTACGAGCAGTACTTC. The full variable domain, with the rest looked up from reference TRBV5-4 and TRBJ2-7, is ETGVTQSPTHLIKTRGQQVTLRCSSQSGHNTVSWYQQALGQGPQFIFQYYREEENGRGNFPPRFSGLQFPNYSSELNVNALELDDSALYLCASSTGTGTRAYEQYFGPGTRLTVT.

The chain joins TRBV6-6 to TRBJ1-1; no clear D gene. The CDR3 length is 13 residues. V lost 4 bases to trimming and J lost 7 bases, with 13 bases between them. CDR1 and CDR2 (germline): MNHNY, SVGAGI (reference sequence). The CDR3 bases are TGTGCCAGCAGTTCCAAGGTCCGGGTTGAAGCTTTCTTT. Translation: CASSSKVRVEAFF.

The gene calls are TRBV19 and TRBJ2-7; the D is unclear. In germline, CDR1 is LNHDA, CDR2 SQIVND (reference sequence). This CDR3 is built from 15 residues. Trimming took off 1 base at V and 2 bases at J, with 12 bases between the two ends. This CDR3 reads CASSIGYALTYEQYF. As DNA, the CDR3 is TGTGCCAGTAGTATAGGATACGCACTTACCTACGAGCAGTACTTC.

V usage is TRBV6-5 and J usage is TRBJ2-1; D may be TRBD2 (6 bases). From germline, CDR1 is MNHEY and CDR2 SVGAGI. CDR3 length: 16 amino acids. Trimming took 0 bases from V and 2 from J, leaving 11 bases between them. The CDR3 bases are TGTGCCAGCAGTTACTCGGGGACTGGCGCCTACAATGAGCAGTTCTTC. It encodes CASSYSGTGAYNEQFF.

The V call is TRBV6-1, the J call TRBJ1-1; D remains unclear. Germline loops: CDR1 MNHNS, CDR2 SASEGT. The CDR3 contains 14 residues. V was pared by 0 bases and J by 11 bases, with 16 bases between. The CDR3 is CASSEAPVVRRAFF. The CDR3 nucleotides read TGTGCCAGCAGTGAAGCCCCGGTGGTTCGGAGGGCTTTCTTT.

This sequence joins TRBV7-9 and TRBJ1-1; a possible D gene is TRBD1 (6 bases). The CDR3 consists of 13 residues. Germline V CDR1 and CDR2: SEHNR, FQNEAQ (reference sequence). With 8 bases removed from V and 0 bases from J, the gap between germline ends came to 10 bases. CDR3 in amino acids: CASSTGLNTEAFF. Written as DNA, the CDR3 is TGTGCCAGCTCCACAGGGCTGAACACTGAAGCTTTCTTT.

The V call is TRBV5-1, the J call TRBJ2-2; 13 positions agree with TRBD2. Germline CDR1 reads SGHRS; CDR2 reads YFSETQ. The CDR3 loop spans 17 amino acids. With V trimmed by 3 bases and J by 1 base, 3 bases remained unmatched. CDR3 in DNA: TGCGCCAGCAGCTCAGGGACTAGCGGGGTGAACACCGGGGAGCTGTTTTTT. Its translation is CASSSGTSGVNTGELFF.

The chain combines TRBV30 with TRBJ1-2; TRBD1 is a possible D gene (6 bases). Germline V gives CDR1 GTSNPN, CDR2 SVGIG (reference sequence). This CDR3 spans 12 amino acids. The germline V and J ends were trimmed by 5 bases and 9 bases, with 16 bases remaining between them. The CDR3 sequence: CAWGRQGLSYTF. The CDR3 coding sequence is TGTGCCTGGGGGCGGCAGGGGCTGAGCTACACCTTC.